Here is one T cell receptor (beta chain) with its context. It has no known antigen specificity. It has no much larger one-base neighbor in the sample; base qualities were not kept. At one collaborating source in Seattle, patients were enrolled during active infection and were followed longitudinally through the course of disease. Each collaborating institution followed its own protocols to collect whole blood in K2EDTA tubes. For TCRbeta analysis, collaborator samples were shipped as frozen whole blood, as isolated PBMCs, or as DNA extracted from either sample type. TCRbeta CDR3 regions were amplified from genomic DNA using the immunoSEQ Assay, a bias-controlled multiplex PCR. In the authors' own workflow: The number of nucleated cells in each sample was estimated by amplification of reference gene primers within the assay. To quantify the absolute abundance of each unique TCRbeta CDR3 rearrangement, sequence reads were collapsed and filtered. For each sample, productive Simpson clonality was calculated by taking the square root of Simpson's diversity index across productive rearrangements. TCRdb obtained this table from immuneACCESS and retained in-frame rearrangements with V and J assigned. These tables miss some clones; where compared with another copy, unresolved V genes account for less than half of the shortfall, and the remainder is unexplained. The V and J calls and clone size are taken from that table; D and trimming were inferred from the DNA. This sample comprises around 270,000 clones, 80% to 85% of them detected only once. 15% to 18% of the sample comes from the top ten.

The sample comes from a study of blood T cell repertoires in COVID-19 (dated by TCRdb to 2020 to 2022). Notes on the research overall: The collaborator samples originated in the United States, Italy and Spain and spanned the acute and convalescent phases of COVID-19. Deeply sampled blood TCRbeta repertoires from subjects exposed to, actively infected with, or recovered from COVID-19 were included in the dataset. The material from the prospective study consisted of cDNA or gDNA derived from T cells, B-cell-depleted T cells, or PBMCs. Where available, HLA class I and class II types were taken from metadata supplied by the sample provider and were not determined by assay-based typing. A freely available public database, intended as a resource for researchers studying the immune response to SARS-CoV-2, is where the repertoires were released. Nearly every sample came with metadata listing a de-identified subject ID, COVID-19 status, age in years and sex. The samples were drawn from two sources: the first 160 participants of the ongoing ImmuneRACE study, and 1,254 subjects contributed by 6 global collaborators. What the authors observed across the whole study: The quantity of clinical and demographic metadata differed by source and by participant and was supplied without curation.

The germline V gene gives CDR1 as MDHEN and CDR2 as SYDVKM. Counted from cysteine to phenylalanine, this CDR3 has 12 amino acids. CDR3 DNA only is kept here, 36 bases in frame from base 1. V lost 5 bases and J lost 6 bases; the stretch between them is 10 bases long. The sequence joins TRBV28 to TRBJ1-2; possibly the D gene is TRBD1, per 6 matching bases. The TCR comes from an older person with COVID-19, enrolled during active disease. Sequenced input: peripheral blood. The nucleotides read TGTGCCAGCAGTGGGACAACTCATGGCTACACCTTC. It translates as CASSGTTHGYTF.